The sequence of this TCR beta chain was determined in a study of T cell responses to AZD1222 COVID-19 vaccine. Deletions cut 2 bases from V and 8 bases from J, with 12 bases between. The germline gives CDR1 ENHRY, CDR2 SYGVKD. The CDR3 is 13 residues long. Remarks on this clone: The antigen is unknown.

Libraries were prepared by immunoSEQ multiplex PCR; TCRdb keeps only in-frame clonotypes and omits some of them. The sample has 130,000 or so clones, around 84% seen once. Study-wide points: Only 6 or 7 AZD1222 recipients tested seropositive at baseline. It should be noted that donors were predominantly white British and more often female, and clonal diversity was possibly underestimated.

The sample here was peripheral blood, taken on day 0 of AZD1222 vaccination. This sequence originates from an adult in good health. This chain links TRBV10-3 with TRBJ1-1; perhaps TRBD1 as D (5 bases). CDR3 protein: CAISEGRETEAFF. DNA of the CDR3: TGTGCCATCAGTGAGGGCAGGGAGACGGAAGCTTTCTTT.